This TCR beta chain came from a study of T cell repertoires in cytomegalovirus infection. Study-wide context: Evidence of both CMV infection and a matching HLA type came from public TCR beta signatures. Study results and limitations: Cumulated frequencies of public TCR beta families served to identify carriers of CMV plus the relevant HLA.

TCRdb independently ran MiXCR on the reads; one entry per CDR3 protein. Of hundreds of thousands of distinct CDR3 sequences in the sample, 20% to 25% were seen once. Many counts were recorded for this clonotype. Antigen specificity is unknown. V was clipped by 6 bases and J by 4 bases, with 12 bases between them. This CDR3 has 14 residues. Germline CDR1 SEHNR, CDR2 FQNEAQ (reference sequence). The sequence derives from a human donor in good health (CMV status not recorded). Some clones in this sample may be carry-over from other donors' samples. The sample taken for sequencing was CD8+ T cells from PBMCs. The chain joins TRBV7-9 to TRBJ1-4; D possibly corresponds to TRBD1 (6 bases). The CDR3 here is CASRLTGYNEKLFF. CDR3 DNA sequence: TGTGCCAGCAGACTGACAGGTTATAATGAAAAACTGTTTTTT.